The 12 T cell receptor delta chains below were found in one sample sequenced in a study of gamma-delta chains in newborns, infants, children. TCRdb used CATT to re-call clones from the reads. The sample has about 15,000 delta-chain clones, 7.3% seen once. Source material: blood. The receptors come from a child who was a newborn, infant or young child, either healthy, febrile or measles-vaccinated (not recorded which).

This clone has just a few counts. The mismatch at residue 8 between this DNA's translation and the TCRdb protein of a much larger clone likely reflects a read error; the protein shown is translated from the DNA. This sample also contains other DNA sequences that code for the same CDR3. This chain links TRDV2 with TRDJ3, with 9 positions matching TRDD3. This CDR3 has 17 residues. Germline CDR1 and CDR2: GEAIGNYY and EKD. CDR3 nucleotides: TGTGCCTGCGACATACTGGGGGAGACCTGGGACACCCGACAGATGTTTTTC. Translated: CACDILGETWDTRQMFF.

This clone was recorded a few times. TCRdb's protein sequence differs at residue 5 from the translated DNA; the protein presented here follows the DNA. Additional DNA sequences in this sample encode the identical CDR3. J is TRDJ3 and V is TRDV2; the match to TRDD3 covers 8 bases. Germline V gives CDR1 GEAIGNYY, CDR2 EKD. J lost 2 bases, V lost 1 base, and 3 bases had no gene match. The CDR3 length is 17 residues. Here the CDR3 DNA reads TGTGCCTGTGACACTACTGGGGGCCCCTGGGACACCCGACAGATGTTTTTC. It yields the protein CACDTTGGPWDTRQMFF.

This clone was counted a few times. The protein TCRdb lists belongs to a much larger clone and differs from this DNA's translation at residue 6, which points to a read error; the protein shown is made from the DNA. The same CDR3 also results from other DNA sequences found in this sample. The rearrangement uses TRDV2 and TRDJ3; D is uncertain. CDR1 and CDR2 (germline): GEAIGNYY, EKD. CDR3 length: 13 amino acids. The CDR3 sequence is CACDTRDTRQMFF. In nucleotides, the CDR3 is TGTGCCTGTGACACCCGGGACACCCGTCAGATGTTTTTC.

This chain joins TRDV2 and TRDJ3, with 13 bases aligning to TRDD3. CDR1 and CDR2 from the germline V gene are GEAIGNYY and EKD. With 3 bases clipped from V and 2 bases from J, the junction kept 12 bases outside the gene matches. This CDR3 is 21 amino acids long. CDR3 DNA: TGTGCCTGTGACCCGGTACTGGGGGATACGCGAGTCACCTGGGACACCCGACAGATGTTTTTC. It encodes CACDPVLGDTRVTWDTRQMFF.

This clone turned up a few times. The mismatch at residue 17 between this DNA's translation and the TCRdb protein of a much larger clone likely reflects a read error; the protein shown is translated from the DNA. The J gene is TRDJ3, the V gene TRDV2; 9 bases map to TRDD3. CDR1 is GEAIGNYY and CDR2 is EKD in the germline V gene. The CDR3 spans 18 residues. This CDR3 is CACDTVLGDSWDTRQMIF. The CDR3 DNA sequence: TGTGCCTGTGACACCGTACTGGGGGACTCCTGGGACACCCGACAGATGATTTTC.

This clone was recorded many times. The CDR3 DNA sequence: TGTGCAGCAAGCGGGGGGATACGCACCGATAAACTCATCTTT. Translated: CAASGGIRTDKLIF. The V and J genes are TRAV29/DV5 and TRDJ1, with 10 bases that match TRDD3. This CDR3 is 14 amino acids long. CDR1 is NSMFDY, CDR2 ISSIKDK, per germline. J lost 1 base, V lost 0 bases, and 0 bases had no gene match.

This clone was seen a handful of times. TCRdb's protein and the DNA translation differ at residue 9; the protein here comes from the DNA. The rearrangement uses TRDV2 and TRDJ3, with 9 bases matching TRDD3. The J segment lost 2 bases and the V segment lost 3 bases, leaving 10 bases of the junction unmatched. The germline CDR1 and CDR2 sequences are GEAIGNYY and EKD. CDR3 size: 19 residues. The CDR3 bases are TGTGCCTGTGACCCTCTGGGGGATGCACGTACCTGGGACACCCGACAGATGTTTTTC. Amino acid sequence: CACDPLGDARTWDTRQMFF.

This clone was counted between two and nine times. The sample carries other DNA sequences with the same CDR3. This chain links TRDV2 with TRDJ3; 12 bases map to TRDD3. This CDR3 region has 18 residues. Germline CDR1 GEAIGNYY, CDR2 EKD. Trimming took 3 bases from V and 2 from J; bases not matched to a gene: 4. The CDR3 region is CACDLLGDTPWDTRQMFF. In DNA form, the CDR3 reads TGTGCCTGTGACTTACTGGGGGATACACCCTGGGACACCCGACAGATGTTTTTC.

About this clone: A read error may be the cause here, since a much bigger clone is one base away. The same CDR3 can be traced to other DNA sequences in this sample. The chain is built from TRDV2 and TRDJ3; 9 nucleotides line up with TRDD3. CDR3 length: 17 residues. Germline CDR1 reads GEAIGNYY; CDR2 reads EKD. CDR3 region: CACDTTGGSWDTRQMFF. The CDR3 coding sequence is TGTGCCTGCGACACTACTGGGGGATCCTGGGACACCCGACAGATGTTTTTC.

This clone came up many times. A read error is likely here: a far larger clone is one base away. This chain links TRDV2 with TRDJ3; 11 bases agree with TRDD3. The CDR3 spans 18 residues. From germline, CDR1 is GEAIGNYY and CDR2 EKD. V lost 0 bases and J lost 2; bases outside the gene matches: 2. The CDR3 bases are TGTGCCTGTGACACCGCACTGGGGGATACCTGGGACACCCGACAGATGTTTTTC. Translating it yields CACDTALGDTWDTRQMFF.

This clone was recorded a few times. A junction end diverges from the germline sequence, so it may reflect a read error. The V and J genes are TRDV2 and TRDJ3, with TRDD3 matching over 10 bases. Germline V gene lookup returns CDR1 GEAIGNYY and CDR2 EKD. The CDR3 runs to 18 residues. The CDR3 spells CACDLLGDSSWGTRQMFF. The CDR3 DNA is TGTGCCTGTGACCTACTGGGGGATTCCTCCTGGGGCACCCGACAGATGTTTTTC.

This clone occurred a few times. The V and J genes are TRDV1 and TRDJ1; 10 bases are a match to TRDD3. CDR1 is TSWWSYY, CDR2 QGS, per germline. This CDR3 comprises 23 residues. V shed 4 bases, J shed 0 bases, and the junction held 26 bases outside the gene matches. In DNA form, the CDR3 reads TGTGCTCTTGGGGGCGCTCTACGCGTACTGGGGGATTCTACCTCCCCGTACACCGATAAACTCATCTTT. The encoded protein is CALGGALRVLGDSTSPYTDKLIF.